The rows below give T cell receptor beta chains drawn from one sample of a study of T cells in Graves' hyperthyroidism and ophthalmopathy. In TCRdb, the multiplex PCR reads were re-called with MiXCR into one record per CDR3 protein. The repertoire holds about half a million distinct CDR3 sequences, with 15% to 20% as singletons. Input material: blood. Every receptor here comes from a man in his forties or fifties with Graves' ophthalmopathy. The CDR3 runs from the conserved cysteine through the conserved F or W. A D gene is named only where the DNA matches it firmly. Rows may omit the clone size; those that give it use once, few, many or a size class.

D gene,clone size,J gene,V gene,CDR3 protein,CDR3 DNA
-,few,TRBJ2-5,TRBV10-3,CAISGTSQETQYF,TGTGCCATCAGCGGGACTTCCCAAGAGACCCAGTACTTC
TRBD2,-,TRBJ2-1,TRBV6-2/TRBV6-3,CASSTKGLAGGRDEQFF,TGTGCCAGCAGCACCAAGGGACTAGCGGGAGGTAGAGATGAGCAGTTCTTC
TRBD2,-,TRBJ2-7,TRBV3-1,CASSLWAPAGAIEQYF,TGTGCCAGCAGCCTATGGGCCCCAGCGGGAGCGATCGAGCAGTACTTC
-,many,TRBJ2-5,TRBV28,CASTPGGGRQETQYF,TGTGCCAGCACCCCAGGCGGAGGGCGGCAAGAGACCCAGTACTTC
TRBD2,many,TRBJ2-1,TRBV7-9,CASSPASGGSPNEQFF,TGTGCCAGCAGCCCAGCTAGCGGGGGGTCCCCCAATGAGCAGTTCTTC
-,many,TRBJ2-5,TRBV3-1,CASSPSARGETQYF,TGTGCCAGCAGCCCCTCCGCGAGGGGTGAGACCCAGTACTTC
-,-,TRBJ2-1,TRBV4-1,CASSQERTEEQFF,TGCGCCAGCAGCCAAGAACGAACGGAAGAGCAGTTCTTC
TRBD1,few,TRBJ1-5,TRBV2,CASSEGTGQNQPQHF,TGTGCCAGCAGTGAAGGGACAGGACAAAATCAGCCCCAGCATTTT
-,-,TRBJ1-1,TRBV4-1,CASSQDRWLNTEAFF,TGCGCCAGCAGCCAAGATAGGTGGCTGAACACTGAAGCTTTCTTT
TRBD1,-,TRBJ2-5,TRBV30,CAWDRDRGGKAQYF,TGTGCCTGGGACCGGGACAGGGGGGGAAAGGCCCAGTACTTC
-,-,TRBJ1-1,TRBV10-3,CAISGVTEAFF,TGTGCCATCAGTGGGGTCACTGAAGCTTTCTTT
-,-,TRBJ2-2,TRBV6-2/TRBV6-3,CASSYRKPTGELFF,TGTGCCAGCAGTTACCGAAAACCCACCGGGGAGCTGTTTTTT
-,-,TRBJ1-3,TRBV13,CASSPGPSSGNTIYF,TGTGCCAGCAGCCCGGGACCGTCCTCTGGAAACACCATATATTTT
-,many,TRBJ2-2,TRBV11-1,CASSSDQRVTGELFF,TGTGCCAGCAGCTCGGATCAGCGGGTCACCGGGGAGCTGTTTTTT
-,-,TRBJ2-1,TRBV10-3,CAISNGVYNEQFF,TGTGCCATCAGTAACGGGGTCTACAATGAGCAGTTCTTC
TRBD2,many,TRBJ2-1,TRBV12-3/TRBV12-4,CASSLLAGGAYNEQFF,TGTGCCAGCAGTTTATTGGCGGGAGGCGCCTACAATGAGCAGTTCTTC
-,many,TRBJ2-1,TRBV5-1,CASSFTSPHEQFF,TGCGCCAGCAGCTTCACTAGCCCCCACGAGCAGTTCTTC
TRBD2,few,TRBJ2-2,TRBV27,CASSAGLGTGELFF,TGTGCCAGCAGTGCGGGACTAGGTACCGGGGAGCTGTTTTTT
-,-,TRBJ2-1,TRBV15,CATSRDLFGGYNEQFF,TGTGCCACCAGCAGAGATCTGTTTGGGGGCTACAATGAGCAGTTCTTC
-,few,TRBJ2-7,TRBV5-1,CASSLGPRLYEQYF,TGCGCCAGCAGCTTGGGGCCCCGGTTATACGAGCAGTACTTC
TRBD1,-,TRBJ2-7,TRBV7-2,CASSNRDRGMEEQYF,TGTGCCAGCAGCAACCGGGACAGGGGGATGGAAGAGCAGTACTTC
-,-,TRBJ1-1,TRBV12-3/TRBV12-4,CASRTKVNTEAFF,TGTGCCAGCAGGACCAAGGTGAACACTGAAGCTTTCTTT
TRBD2,-,TRBJ2-1,TRBV4-3,CASSQVGGRALYEQFF,TGCGCCAGCAGCCAGGTCGGCGGGAGGGCCCTGTATGAGCAGTTCTTC
TRBD1,-,TRBJ2-1,TRBV4-2,CASSQYRGPEQFF,TGTGCCAGCAGCCAATACAGGGGGCCGGAGCAGTTCTTC
-,-,TRBJ2-2,TRBV5-5,CASSYDGLNTGELFF,TGTGCCAGCAGTTATGACGGACTAAACACCGGGGAGCTGTTTTTT
TRBD1,-,TRBJ2-2,TRBV20-1,CSARDRFGTGWTGELFF,TGCAGTGCTAGAGATAGGTTTGGGACAGGATGGACCGGGGAGCTGTTTTTT
-,few,TRBJ2-5,TRBV18,CASSPLGMGETQYF,TGTGCCAGCTCACCATTGGGGATGGGGGAGACCCAGTACTTC
-,few,TRBJ2-1,TRBV20-1,CSARSSTRSGRPNNEQFF,TGCAGTGCTAGATCTTCAACGAGATCGGGTAGACCAAACAATGAGCAGTTCTTC
-,-,TRBJ1-3,TRBV18,CASSPVASHASGNTIYF,TGTGCCAGCTCACCCGTCGCCAGCCATGCCTCTGGAAACACCATATATTTT
TRBD2,once,TRBJ2-1,TRBV5-1,CASSLGQTSGAYNEQFF,TGCGCCAGCAGCTTGGGCCAGACTAGCGGGGCCTACAATGAGCAGTTCTTC
-,-,TRBJ2-7,TRBV4-1,CASSQGPRWDGNYEQYF,TGCGCCAGCAGCCAAGGACCCAGGTGGGATGGAAACTACGAGCAGTACTTC
-,once,TRBJ2-3,TRBV6-2/TRBV6-3,CASSSPRGPETGTQYF,TGTGCCAGCAGTTCGCCCCGGGGCCCGGAAACGGGTACGCAGTATTTT
TRBD1,few,TRBJ1-2,TRBV29-1,CSVRGGQGSYGYTF,TGCAGCGTTAGGGGCGGACAGGGTTCCTATGGCTACACCTTC
TRBD1,few,TRBJ1-5,TRBV19,CASETGDNQPQHF,TGTGCCAGCGAAACAGGGGACAATCAGCCCCAGCATTTT
TRBD1,few,TRBJ1-1,TRBV13,CASSIGQGVTEAFF,TGTGCCAGCAGCATTGGACAGGGGGTCACTGAAGCTTTCTTT
-,few,TRBJ1-4,TRBV20-1,CSARDPGNDEKLFF,TGCAGTGCTAGAGATCCAGGAAATGATGAAAAACTGTTTTTT
TRBD2,many,TRBJ2-1,TRBV7-3,CASSRTLAASSYNEQFF,TGTGCCAGCAGCCGTACACTAGCGGCGAGCTCCTACAATGAGCAGTTCTTC
TRBD2,-,TRBJ2-2,TRBV10-3,CAISEWIGGRLGGELFF,TGTGCCATCAGTGAGTGGATTGGCGGGAGATTAGGCGGGGAGCTGTTTTTT
TRBD1,many,TRBJ1-5,TRBV20-1,CSARESDRGPNQPQHF,TGCAGTGCTAGAGAATCGGACAGGGGGCCCAATCAGCCCCAGCATTTT
-,-,TRBJ2-7,TRBV30,CAWTRVSGWGEQYF,TGTGCCTGGACGAGGGTGAGCGGATGGGGCGAGCAGTACTTC